This TCR beta chain emerged from a study of CD8 T cells in ankylosing spondylitis. Regarding the study as a whole: According to the report, clones linked to the disease were significantly enriched in matched synovial fluid samples taken from ankylosing spondylitis patients. A motif of fewer than ten highly homologous TCR beta variants was seen as apparently characteristic of ankylosing spondylitis blood.

Using its own MiXCR run on the 5' RACE reads, TCRdb lists one record per CDR3 protein. Found here are roughly 450,000 distinct CDR3 sequences, more than 25% of them singletons; the top ten hold about 0.9%. This clonotype was recorded at least ten times. Its antigen is not known. The germline gives CDR1 MNHNS, CDR2 SASEGT. The CDR3 has 14 residues. Trimming cost V 6 bases and J 6 bases; bases outside gene matches: 9. The sequenced sample was blood, either unsorted or a sorted T cell fraction (not recorded which). V is TRBV6-1 and J is TRBJ2-7; TRBD2 aligns across 9 bases. This receptor was obtained from a male donor with ankylosing spondylitis. CDR3 region: CASRFSGSSTEQYF. The CDR3 DNA follows: TGTGCCAGCAGATTTAGCGGGAGCAGTACCGAGCAGTACTTC.